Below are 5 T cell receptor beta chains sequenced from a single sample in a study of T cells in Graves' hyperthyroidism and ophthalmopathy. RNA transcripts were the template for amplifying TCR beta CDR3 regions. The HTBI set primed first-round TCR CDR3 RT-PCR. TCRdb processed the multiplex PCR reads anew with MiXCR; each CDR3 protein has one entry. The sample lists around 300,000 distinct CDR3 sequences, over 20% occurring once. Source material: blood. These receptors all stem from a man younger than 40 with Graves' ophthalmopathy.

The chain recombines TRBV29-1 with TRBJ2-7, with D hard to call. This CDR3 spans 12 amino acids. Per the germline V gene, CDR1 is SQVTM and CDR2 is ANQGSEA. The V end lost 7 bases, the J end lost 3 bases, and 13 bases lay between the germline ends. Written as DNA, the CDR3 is TGCAGCGGAGGTACGAAGGGCTACGAGCAGTACTTC. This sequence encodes CSGGTKGYEQYF.

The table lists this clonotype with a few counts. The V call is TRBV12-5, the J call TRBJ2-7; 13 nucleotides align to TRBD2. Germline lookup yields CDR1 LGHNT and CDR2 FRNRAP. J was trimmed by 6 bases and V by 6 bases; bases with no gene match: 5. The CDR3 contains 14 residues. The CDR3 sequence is CASGPGLAGVEQYF. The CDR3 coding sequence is TGTGCTAGTGGGCCCGGACTAGCGGGAGTCGAGCAGTACTTC.

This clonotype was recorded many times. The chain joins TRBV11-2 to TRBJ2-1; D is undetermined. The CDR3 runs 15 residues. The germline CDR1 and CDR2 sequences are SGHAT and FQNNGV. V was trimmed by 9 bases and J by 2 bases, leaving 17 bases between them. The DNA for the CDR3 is TGTGCCAGTAAGCCCTCCCCGATCGCCTACAATGAGCAGTTCTTC. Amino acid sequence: CASKPSPIAYNEQFF.

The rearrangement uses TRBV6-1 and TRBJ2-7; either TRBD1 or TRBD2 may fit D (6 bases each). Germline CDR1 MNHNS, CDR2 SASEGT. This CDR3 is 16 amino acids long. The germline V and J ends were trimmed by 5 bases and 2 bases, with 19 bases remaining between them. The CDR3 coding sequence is TGTGCCAGCAGTTATACAAGGGGGGCTAGCGCCTACGAGCAGTACTTC. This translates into CASSYTRGASAYEQYF.

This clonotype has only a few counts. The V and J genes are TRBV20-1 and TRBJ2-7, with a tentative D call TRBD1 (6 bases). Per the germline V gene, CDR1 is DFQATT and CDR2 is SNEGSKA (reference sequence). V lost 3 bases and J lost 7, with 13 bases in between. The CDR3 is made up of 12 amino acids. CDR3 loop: CSASEQGREQYF. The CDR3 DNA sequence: TGCAGTGCTAGTGAACAGGGTAGGGAGCAGTACTTC.